This T cell receptor (beta chain) was identified in a study of blood T cell repertoires in COVID-19. Background on the study: In each case, the material was cDNA or gDNA derived from T cells, B-cell-depleted T cells, or PBMCs.

Original processing notes: Amplification with reference gene primers provided the estimates of nucleated cell counts. Repertoires were generated with immunoSEQ multiplex PCR, while TCRdb's copy carries only in-frame clones and drops some. D and trimming were read from the DNA, whereas the V and J calls and clone size are those reported in that table. The sample consists of 170,000 or so clones, approximately 90% of them appearing once. The V end lost 3 bases, the J end lost 2 bases, and 9 bases lay between the germline ends. The CDR3 sequence is 14 residues long. Germline lookup yields CDR1 SGHRS and CDR2 YFSETQ.

Material: peripheral blood. V and J are TRBV5-1 and TRBJ1-5; D uncertain. The clonotype was recovered from a woman aged 18-29 years who had recovered from COVID-19. The CDR3 DNA sequence: TGCGCCAGCAGCTCCGGGGTTGGCAATCAGCCCCAGCATTTT. It specifies CASSSGVGNQPQHF.